This passage covers 32 T cell receptor beta chains from one sample sequenced in a study of T cells in Graves' hyperthyroidism and ophthalmopathy. Using RNA transcripts as the source, TCR beta CDR3 regions were amplified. The HTBI primer set served for first-round RT-PCR of the TCR CDR3. TCRdb analysed the multiplex PCR reads with MiXCR anew, one entry per CDR3 protein. Of hundreds of thousands of distinct CDR3 sequences in the sample, 25% were seen once. Sequences were obtained from blood. These receptors were obtained from a man between 35 and 55 years old with Graves' hyperthyroidism that later progressed to Graves' ophthalmopathy.

This clonotype was seen at least ten times. The rearrangement uses TRBV15 and TRBJ1-1; no reliable D call. Looked up from germline, CDR1 is LNHNV and CDR2 is YYDKDF (reference sequence). Trimming took off 8 bases at V and 0 bases at J, with 4 bases between the two ends. This CDR3 region has 11 residues. CDR3 DNA: TGTGCCACCGCTTTGAACACTGAAGCTTTCTTT. The encoded protein is CATALNTEAFF.

A few counts support this clonotype. CDR3: CASSRTGTESEQYF. DNA of the CDR3: TGCGCCAGCAGCCGGACAGGGACTGAGTCCGAGCAGTACTTC. The V and J genes are TRBV5-1 and TRBJ2-7; 8 positions match TRBD1. J lost 6 bases, V lost 4 bases, and 9 bases had no gene match. The CDR3 runs to 14 residues. Germline CDR1 SGHRS, CDR2 YFSETQ.

This clonotype was seen repeatedly, ten times or more. The chain employs TRBV9 and TRBJ1-2; D is unclear. The germline V and J ends were trimmed by 1 base and 6 bases, with 13 bases remaining between them. This CDR3 spans 14 amino acids. Germline lookup yields CDR1 SGDLS and CDR2 YYNGEE. Here the CDR3 DNA reads TGTGCCAGCAGCGTAACCCGAGGGAGGGATGGCTACACCTTC. Translating it yields CASSVTRGRDGYTF. The full variable domain, with the rest looked up from reference TRBV9 and TRBJ1-2, is DSGVTQTPKHLITATGQRVTLRCSPRSGDLSVYWYQQSLDQGLQFLIQYYNGEERAKGNILERFSAQQFPDLHSELNLSSLELGDSALYFCASSVTRGRDGYTFGSGTRLTVV.

This clonotype has ten or more counts. This sequence joins TRBV28 and TRBJ2-5; a possible D gene is TRBD1 (5 bases). V was trimmed by 7 bases and J by 10 bases, leaving 22 bases between them. Germline V gene sequence: CDR1 MDHEN, CDR2 SYDVKM. The CDR3 covers 14 residues. CDR3: CASKSTGVGSIQYF. CDR3 in DNA: TGTGCCAGCAAAAGCACAGGAGTAGGTAGCATCCAGTACTTC.

The chain carries TRBV12-3 or TRBV12-4 and TRBJ1-2; tentative D call: TRBD1 (6 bases). Trimming removed 7 bases from V and 7 bases from J, with 13 bases in between. The CDR3 runs to 12 residues. The CDR3 sequence is CASTQGQSGYTF. CDR3 DNA: TGTGCCAGCACCCAGGGGCAATCTGGCTACACCTTC.

This clonotype has ten or more counts. This rearrangement joins TRBV20-1 to TRBJ2-7; 8 bases line up with TRBD1. The V and J ends lost 1 base and 3 bases, in that order; junction bases with no gene match: 11. The CDR3 loop spans 16 amino acids. CDR1 and CDR2 from the germline V gene are DFQATT and SNEGSKA (reference sequence). DNA for the CDR3: TGCAGTGCTAGAGGTTCGGGGACAGGATCTGACTACGAGCAGTACTTC. The encoded protein is CSARGSGTGSDYEQYF.

This clonotype was seen many times. The chain carries TRBV19 and TRBJ2-7; perhaps D is TRBD1 or TRBD2 (5 bases each). The CDR3 is made up of 15 amino acids. V shed 0 bases and J shed 7 bases, with 16 bases lying between them. Germline V gene sequence: CDR1 LNHDA, CDR2 SQIVND (reference sequence). The CDR3 coding sequence is TGTGCCAGTAGTATAGATTTGGGGGAGCTAAGGGAGCAGTACTTC. Its protein product is CASSIDLGELREQYF.

This clonotype has ten or more counts. J is TRBJ1-3 and V is TRBV9; a weak D match, TRBD1 (5 bases). Trimming removed 4 bases from V and 3 bases from J, with 14 bases in between. CDR1 SGDLS and CDR2 YYNGEE come from the germline V gene. The CDR3 sequence is 15 residues long. CDR3 sequence reads: CASSPPGGYGNTIYF. The CDR3 bases are TGTGCCAGCAGCCCCCCCGGGGGGTATGGAAACACCATATATTTT. Full variable domain (remainder filled in from reference TRBV9 and TRBJ1-3): DSGVTQTPKHLITATGQRVTLRCSPRSGDLSVYWYQQSLDQGLQFLIQYYNGEERAKGNILERFSAQQFPDLHSELNLSSLELGDSALYFCASSPPGGYGNTIYFGEGSWLTVV.

The chain recombines TRBV2 with TRBJ1-1; TRBD1 aligns across 7 bases. The CDR3 consists of 13 residues. Germline-derived CDR1 and CDR2 are SNHLY and FYNNEI. V gave up 8 bases and J gave up 4 bases; unmatched junction bases: 7. In nucleotides, the CDR3 is TGTGCCAGCGGGGACAGAATCATCACTGAAGCTTTCTTT. It translates to CASGDRIITEAFF.

Only one count was recorded for this clonotype. The chain recombines TRBV28 with TRBJ1-2; 8 bases agree with TRBD1. The CDR3 totals 15 residues. Germline V gene sequence: CDR1 MDHEN, CDR2 SYDVKM. Losses at the gene ends were 3 bases for V and 3 bases for J; bases not matched to a gene: 6. The CDR3 coding sequence is TGTGCCAGCAGTTTCCTCGGGACAGGCCACTATGGCTACACCTTC. It codes for CASSFLGTGHYGYTF.

The gene calls are TRBV6-2 or TRBV6-3 and TRBJ1-3; D may be TRBD1 (5 bases). The CDR3 has 14 amino acids. Germline CDR1 MNHEY, CDR2 SVGEGT. Between the trimmed V and J ends, which lost 5 bases and 1 base, there was a span of 9 bases. The CDR3 here is CASSPRTSGNTIYF. CDR3 nucleotides: TGTGCCAGCAGTCCCCGGACATCTGGAAACACCATATATTTT.

This clonotype showed up many times. The genes are TRBV6-5 and TRBJ1-2, with 8 bases identical to TRBD1. After removal of 4 bases from V and 6 bases from J, the junction contained 16 bases not matched to a gene. This CDR3 has 17 residues. CDR1 is MNHEY and CDR2 is SVGAGI in the germline V gene. The CDR3 here is CASSSRQGFGKWDGYTF. CDR3 in DNA: TGTGCCAGCAGTTCCCGACAGGGGTTCGGTAAATGGGATGGCTACACCTTC.

The chain uses TRBV5-1 and TRBJ1-3; perhaps TRBD1 as D (5 bases). V dropped 0 bases and J dropped 4 bases, with 14 bases sitting between them. Germline CDR1 reads SGHRS; CDR2 reads YFSETQ. The CDR3 runs to 16 residues. The CDR3: CASSLDGTARGNTIYF. In DNA, the CDR3 is TGCGCCAGCAGCTTGGACGGGACTGCTCGCGGAAACACCATATATTTT.

In its sample, this clonotype was seen many times. The chain links TRBV6-1 to TRBJ2-5, with D possibly TRBD2 on 5 matching bases. The CDR3 loop spans 13 amino acids. Deletions cut 6 bases from V and 0 bases from J, with 8 bases between. Germline V gene data show CDR1 as MNHNS and CDR2 as SASEGT. CDR3 sequence reads: CASSRTYQETQYF. CDR3 nucleotides: TGTGCCAGCAGCAGGACTTACCAAGAGACCCAGTACTTC.

This clonotype was found many times. The chain couples TRBV20-1 to TRBJ1-1; weak D call: TRBD1 (6 bases). The CDR3 contains 13 residues. Trimming left V 4 bases short and J 2 bases short, with 11 bases between. Looked up from germline, CDR1 is DFQATT and CDR2 is SNEGSKA (reference sequence). The CDR3 sequence is CSANQGSNTEAFF. Written as DNA, the CDR3 is TGCAGTGCTAACCAGGGGTCCAACACTGAAGCTTTCTTT.

V and J are TRBV6-4 and TRBJ1-2; D is ambiguous. V lost 6 bases and J lost 4, with 12 bases in between. The CDR3 contains 13 residues. Germline CDR1 MRHNA, CDR2 SNTAGT. The CDR3: CASSQDSPYGYTF. The CDR3 DNA reads as TGTGCCAGCAGCCAGGACTCCCCCTATGGCTACACCTTC.

Ten or more counts support this clonotype. The rearrangement links TRBV11-2 to TRBJ1-3; perhaps TRBD1 as D (6 bases). CDR1 is SGHAT, CDR2 FQNNGV, per germline. Trimming took 0 bases from V and 0 from J, leaving 9 bases between them. The CDR3 contains 16 residues. This chain's CDR3 is CASSLDRGHSGNTIYF. In nucleotides, the CDR3 is TGTGCCAGCAGCTTAGACAGGGGACACTCTGGAAACACCATATATTTT. The entire variable domain, with the rest obtained from reference TRBV11-2 and TRBJ1-3, is as follows: EAGVAQSPRYKIIEKRQSVAFWCNPISGHATLYWYQQILGQGPKLLIQFQNNGVVDDSQLPKDRFSAERLKGVDSTLKIQPAKLEDSAVYLCASSLDRGHSGNTIYFGEGSWLTVV.

At least ten counts were recorded for this clonotype. The chain links TRBV24-1 to TRBJ1-1; D remains unclear. The ends were cut back, 9 bases at V and 7 bases at J, with 8 bases in the middle. The CDR3 has 10 amino acids. Germline V CDR1 and CDR2: KGHDR, SFDVKD. CDR3 in amino acids: CATPRGEAFF. In DNA form, the CDR3 reads TGTGCCACCCCGCGGGGTGAAGCTTTCTTT.

This clonotype was found many times. The rearrangement links TRBV2 to TRBJ2-7; 8 nucleotides line up with TRBD2. The CDR3 is 13 amino acids. The V gene's germline CDR1 is SNHLY and CDR2 FYNNEI. V gave up 9 bases and J gave up 6 bases; unmatched junction bases: 10. CDR3 in DNA: TGTGCCAGTAAGCGGGAGTCGGGAGGCGAGCAGTACTTC. Protein: CASKRESGGEQYF. Together with reference TRBV2 and TRBJ2-7, the CDR3 gives the full variable domain: EPEVTQTPSHQVTQMGQEVILRCVPISNHLYFYWYRQILGQKVEFLVSFYNNEISEKSEIFDDQFSVERPDGSNFTLKIRSTKLEDSAMYFCASKRESGGEQYFGPGTRLTVT.

This clonotype was recorded many times. The junction does not match germline at one end; this may be a read error. The chain recombines TRBV12-3 or TRBV12-4 with TRBJ1-2; 10 nucleotides align to TRBD1. The CDR3 spans 13 residues. The CDR3 reads CASNLRDRGGYTF. The CDR3 DNA reads TGTGCCAGCAATTTAAGGGACAGGGGTGGCTACACCTTC.

This clonotype turned up a few times. This chain links TRBV6-2 or TRBV6-3 with TRBJ2-3; D is undetermined. Trimming stripped 2 bases from V and 2 bases from J, with 14 bases between. The CDR3 spans 16 residues. Germline V lookup: CDR1 MNHEY, CDR2 SVGEGT. The CDR3 nucleotides read TGTGCCAGCAGTTACGGTTTGTCTTCCCACACAGATACGCAGTATTTT. As protein: CASSYGLSSHTDTQYF.

The table lists this clonotype with a few counts. This chain joins TRBV19 and TRBJ2-7, with D tentatively TRBD2 (6 bases). CDR1 is LNHDA, CDR2 SQIVND, per germline (reference sequence). Deletions cut 5 bases from V and 5 bases from J, with 19 bases between. CDR3 size: 15 residues. The CDR3 sequence is CASSSPGGRKNEQYF. CDR3 nucleotides: TGTGCCAGTAGTTCTCCTGGAGGGAGAAAGAACGAGCAGTACTTC.

The chain carries TRBV15 and TRBJ1-2; D is undetermined. Germline CDR1 reads LNHNV; CDR2 reads YYDKDF (reference sequence). The CDR3 contains 18 residues. Trimming pared 0 bases from V and 1 base from J, leaving 18 bases between. Here the CDR3 DNA reads TGTGCCACCAGCAGAGATGTAGGGTCAAACGACGTTAACTATGGCTACACCTTC. This gives the protein CATSRDVGSNDVNYGYTF.

This clonotype showed up many times. A much larger clone differs by one base, so this may be a read error. The genes are TRBV6-2 or TRBV6-3 and TRBJ1-2; D unclear. Trimming cost V 4 bases and J 9 bases, with 12 bases left between them. CDR1 and CDR2 from the germline V gene are MNHEY and SVGEGT. This CDR3 is built from 12 residues. CDR3 loop: CASSCATERYTF. The DNA for the CDR3 is TGTGCCAGCAGTTGCGCGACTGAACGCTACACCTTC.

V gene TRBV12-3 or TRBV12-4 combines with J gene TRBJ1-1, with D maybe TRBD1 (5 bases). V lost 1 base and J lost 6, with 9 bases in between. This CDR3 has 13 residues. The CDR3 loop is CASSLGGVAEAFF. The CDR3 DNA follows: TGTGCCAGCAGTTTAGGAGGGGTGGCTGAAGCTTTCTTT.

This clonotype was seen ten or more times. The rearrangement links TRBV28 to TRBJ2-2, with 8 bases lining up with TRBD1. The CDR3 loop spans 16 amino acids. Germline V gene data show CDR1 as MDHEN and CDR2 as SYDVKM. Trimming took 3 bases from V and 7 from J; bases not matched to a gene: 10. CDR3 nucleotides: TGTGCCAGCAGTTTGCAGGACAGGGATTTTATCGGGGAGCTGTTTTTT. Translated, it gives CASSLQDRDFIGELFF.

The V call is TRBV24-1, the J call TRBJ1-2; D unresolved. Germline lookup yields CDR1 KGHDR and CDR2 SFDVKD. V dropped 5 bases and J dropped 4 bases, with 10 bases sitting between them. The CDR3 spans 13 residues. The DNA of the CDR3 is TGTGCCACCAGTGTTGGAGTTGGCTATGGCTACACCTTC. It is translated as CATSVGVGYGYTF.

This chain joins TRBV9 and TRBJ2-5; 10 bases are a match to TRBD1. The ends lost 2 bases at V and 2 bases at J; junction bases unmatched: 12. CDR1 is SGDLS and CDR2 is YYNGEE in the germline V gene. This CDR3 is 18 amino acids long. Written as DNA, the CDR3 is TGTGCCAGCAGCGTTTCCGGGACAGGGGTCGGGAGGCAAGAGACCCAGTACTTC. It encodes CASSVSGTGVGRQETQYF.

In this sample, this clonotype turned up many times. The chain couples TRBV2 to TRBJ2-2; the D gene is possibly TRBD1 (6 bases). The germline V and J ends were trimmed by 7 bases and 3 bases, with 9 bases remaining between them. This CDR3 comprises 13 residues. CDR1 SNHLY and CDR2 FYNNEI come from the germline V gene. The CDR3 sequence: CASIGQYTGELFF. For the CDR3, the DNA is TGTGCCAGCATAGGACAGTACACCGGGGAGCTGTTTTTT.

This clonotype was picked up many times. This CDR3 is CSAQDPEIFYEQYF. The DNA of the CDR3 is TGCAGTGCCCAAGACCCCGAAATTTTTTACGAGCAGTACTTC. The chain carries TRBV20-1 and TRBJ2-7; the D is unclear. The CDR3 runs to 14 residues. V shed 6 bases and J shed 4 bases, with 19 bases lying between them. Germline V CDR1 and CDR2: DFQATT, SNEGSKA (reference sequence).

This clonotype has ten or more counts. V and J are TRBV20-1 and TRBJ2-5; D not resolved. There are 14 residues in the CDR3. The V and J ends lost 2 bases and 4 bases respectively, with 14 bases between them. Germline values: CDR1 DFQATT, CDR2 SNEGSKA (reference sequence). CDR3 protein: CSARPRLSGETQYF. CDR3 bases: TGCAGTGCTAGACCCCGCCTGTCCGGAGAGACCCAGTACTTC.

The chain employs TRBV3-1 and TRBJ2-5, with D tentatively TRBD1 or TRBD2 (5 bases each). Looked up from germline, CDR1 is LGHDT and CDR2 is YNNKEL (reference sequence). The CDR3 consists of 17 residues. Trimming pared 0 bases from V and 3 bases from J, leaving 17 bases between. The CDR3 DNA is TGTGCCAGCAGCCAAGATTTAGTCAGGGTCGGGGAAGAGACCCAGTACTTC. Translation: CASSQDLVRVGEETQYF.